This T cell receptor (beta chain) emerged from a study of prognosis after radiotherapy for stage I lung cancer. Whole-study context: Early 2018 to January 2019 saw enrollment of stage I non-small cell lung cancer patients. Radiotherapy: SBRT, 3 to 5 fractions, biologically effective dose at least 100 Gy.

No patient had prior chemotherapy, radiotherapy or other malignancies, and all were node-negative on CT and PET/CT. Using two-round multiplex PCR, the authors amplified TCR beta CDR3 from genomic DNA. Individual primers that were specific to each TRBV and TRBJ gene served in first-round PCR. Via MiXCR, TCRdb re-called the multiplex PCR reads, giving one row per CDR3 protein. The sample contains about 31,000 distinct CDR3 sequences, 25% to 35% of which appear only once. Trimming took 3 bases from V and 3 from J; bases not matched to a gene: 5. The CDR3 length is 14 residues. Germline assignment: CDR1 MNHNS and CDR2 SASEGT. Study-level findings and limits: Before stereotactic body radiation therapy the median unique TCR clone count was around 10,000, and afterwards it fell to around 6,800.

Turning to this clonotype: Its antigen is as yet unknown.

The source was PBMCs, collected before or after stereotactic body radiation therapy (not recorded which). The gene calls are TRBV6-1 and TRBJ2-7, with TRBD2 matching over 7 bases. The sequence was obtained from a donor over 45 with non-small cell lung cancer. Here the CDR3 DNA reads TGTGCCAGCAGTGATACAGCGGGGAGCTACGAGCAGTACTTC. Amino acid sequence: CASSDTAGSYEQYF.